The following is a T cell receptor beta chain sequence with its context. Its antigen has not been determined. It has no much larger one-base neighbor in the sample; base qualities were not kept. The entry originates in a study of blood T cell repertoires in COVID-19 (dated by TCRdb to the early 2020s). General notes on the study: Samples covering the acute and convalescent phases of COVID-19 were provided by collaborators in the United States, Italy and Spain. The prospective study material was composed of cDNA or gDNA derived from T cells, B-cell-depleted T cells, or PBMCs. Deeply sampled blood TCRbeta repertoires from subjects exposed to, actively infected with, or recovered from COVID-19 were included in the dataset. The repertoires were released in a freely available public database intended as a resource for research on the immune response to SARS-CoV-2. Samples came from the ongoing ImmuneRACE study (first 160 participants) plus 1,254 subjects from 6 global collaborators. The sample metadata nearly always contained a de-identified subject ID, COVID-19 status, age in years and sex. Where HLA class I and class II types were available, the types were taken from metadata supplied by the sample provider, not from assay-based typing.

The collaborating institutions used their own protocols to collect whole blood in K2EDTA tubes. Collaborator samples were shipped for TCRbeta analysis as frozen whole blood, isolated PBMCs, or DNA extracted from either sample type. Via the germline V gene, CDR1 is MDHEN and CDR2 SYDVKM. The CDR3 has 16 amino acids, counting the end cysteine and phenylalanine. Left in the record is the CDR3 DNA by itself, 48 bases read in frame from the first base. Relative to germline, V is 2 bases shorter and J is 4 bases shorter, with 15 bases between their ends. Beyond this particular receptor, the publication reports: The amount of clinical and demographic metadata varied by source and participant and was provided uncurated.

TCRbeta CDR3 regions were amplified from genomic DNA using the immunoSEQ Assay, a bias-controlled multiplex PCR. The source study handled its data this way. Nucleated cell counts per sample were estimated from amplification of reference gene primers within the assay. Sequence reads were collapsed and filtered to measure the absolute abundance of every unique TCRbeta CDR3 rearrangement. For each sample, productive Simpson clonality was calculated by taking the square root of Simpson's diversity index across productive rearrangements. In its TCRdb copy, this immuneACCESS table keeps in-frame sequences only and misses some clones. Where compared with another copy, unresolved V genes explain less than half of these, and the others have no known cause. V and J calls and clone size are copied from that table; D and trimming were computed from the DNA. The sample data list around 69,000 clones, and roughly 85% of these were observed just once. Roughly 25% of the sample is held by the ten biggest clonotypes.

The receptor comes from a man between 45 and 60 years old with acute or convalescent COVID-19. Sequenced input: peripheral blood. The sequence joins TRBV28 to TRBJ1-5, with TRBD1 tentatively as D gene (5 bases match). The CDR3 region has the sequence CASSLSQDGGNQPQHF. The nucleotide sequence reads TGTGCCAGCAGTTTAAGCCAGGACGGGGGAAATCAGCCCCAGCATTTT.